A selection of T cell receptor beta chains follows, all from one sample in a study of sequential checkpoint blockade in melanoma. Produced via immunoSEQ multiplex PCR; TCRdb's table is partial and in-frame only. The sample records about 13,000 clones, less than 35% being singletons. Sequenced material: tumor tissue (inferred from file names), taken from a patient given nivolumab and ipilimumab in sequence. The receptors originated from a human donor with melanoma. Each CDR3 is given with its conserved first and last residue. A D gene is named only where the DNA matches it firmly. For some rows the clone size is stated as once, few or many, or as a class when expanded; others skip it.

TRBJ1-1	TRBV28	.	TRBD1	TGTGCCAGCAGCCCCCCGGACAGGATGAACACTGAAGCTTTCTTT	CASSPPDRMNTEAFF
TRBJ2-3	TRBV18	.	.	TGTGCCAGCTCACCGCCCGGGCGGGCAGGAACAGATACGCAGTATTTT	CASSPPGRAGTDTQYF
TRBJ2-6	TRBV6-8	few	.	TGTGCCAGCAGCAACTCTGGGGCCAACGTCCTGACTTTC	CASSNSGANVLTF
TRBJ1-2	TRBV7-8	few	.	TGTGCCAGCAGCCTCAACAGGACGATCGGCTACACCTTC	CASSLNRTIGYTF
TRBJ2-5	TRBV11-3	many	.	TGTGCCAGCAGCCCGACAAGGATGGAAGAGACCCAGTACTTC	CASSPTRMEETQYF
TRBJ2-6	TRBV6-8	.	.	TGTGCCAGCAGTTACGTGACTGGGGCCAACGTCCTGACTTTC	CASSYVTGANVLTF
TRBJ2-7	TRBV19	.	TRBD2	TGTGCCAGTAGGCGGGACTACAGCTCCTACGAGCAGTACTTC	CASRRDYSSYEQYF
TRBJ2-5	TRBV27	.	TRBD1	TGTGCCAGCAGTTTATCTTCGACAGGGACGGAGACCCAGTACTTC	CASSLSSTGTETQYF
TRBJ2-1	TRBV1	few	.	TGCGCCAGCAGCCAAGATGCACTTTACAATGAGCAGTTCTTC	CASSQDALYNEQFF
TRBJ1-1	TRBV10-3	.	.	TGTGCCATCAGTGAGTCGACAGCCTACACTGAAGCTTTCTTT	CAISESTAYTEAFF
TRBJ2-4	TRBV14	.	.	TGTGCCAGCAGCCAATGGTCGGAAAACATTCAGTACTTC	CASSQWSENIQYF
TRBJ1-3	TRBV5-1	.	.	TGCGCCAGCAGCTTGTTTGAGGGGGACTCTGGAAACACCATATATTTT	CASSLFEGDSGNTIYF
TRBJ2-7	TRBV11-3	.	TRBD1	TGTGCCAGCAGCTTATTTAGTCAGGGGGCTCGTTCCTACGAGCAGTACTTC	CASSLFSQGARSYEQYF
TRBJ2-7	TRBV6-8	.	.	TGTGCCAGCATAGGCGGACGAGGGGAGCAGTACTTC	CASIGGRGEQYF
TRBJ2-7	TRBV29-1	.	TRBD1	TGCAGCGTTGTACTACACAGGGGGCGAGTCGAGCAGTACTTC	CSVVLHRGRVEQYF
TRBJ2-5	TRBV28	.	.	TGTGCCAGCAGTTTATTCTGGGAGGGGGGCGAGACCCAGTACTTC	CASSLFWEGGETQYF
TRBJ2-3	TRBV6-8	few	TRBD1	TGTGCCAGCAGCCTCCAGGGGGCTGGAGGAGATACGCAGTATTTT	CASSLQGAGGDTQYF
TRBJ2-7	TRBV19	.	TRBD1	TGTGCCAGTAGTATAGATGGACAGGGTATTCGCGAGCAGTACTTC	CASSIDGQGIREQYF
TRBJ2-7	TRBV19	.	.	TGTGCCAGTAGTATGGGTCCTCAAGATTCCTACGAGCAGTACTTC	CASSMGPQDSYEQYF
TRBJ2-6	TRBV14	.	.	TGTGCCAGCAGCCATACCCTTAGAGGGGTATCTGGGGCCAACGTCCTGACTTTC	CASSHTLRGVSGANVLTF
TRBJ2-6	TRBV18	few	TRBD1	TGTGCCAGCTCACTACAGGGACAGGGTTGGGCCAACGTCCTGACTTTC	CASSLQGQGWANVLTF
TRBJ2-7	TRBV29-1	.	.	TGCAGCGTTGTCCTACCGCTCCTACCCTACGAGCAGTACTTC	CSVVLPLLPYEQYF
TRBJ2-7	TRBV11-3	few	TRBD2	TGTGCCAGCAGCCAGCTCACAGGGGGACTAGCGAGACGCTTCTACGAGCAGTACTTC	CASSQLTGGLARRFYEQYF
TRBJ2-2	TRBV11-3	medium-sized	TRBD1	TGTGCCAGCAGCGGGACAGGGTATCACACCGGGGAGCTGTTTTTT	CASSGTGYHTGELFF
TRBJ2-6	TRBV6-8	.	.	TGTGCCAGCCTCGAGGGGGAAGTTGGGGCCAACGTCCTGACTTTC	CASLEGEVGANVLTF
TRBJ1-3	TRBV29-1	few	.	TGCAGCGTCCGGACATTCTCTGGAAACACCATATATTTT	CSVRTFSGNTIYF
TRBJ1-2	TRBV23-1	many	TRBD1	TGCGCCAGCAGCTCTGGGACAGCAGCTAACTATGGCTACACCTTC	CASSSGTAANYGYTF